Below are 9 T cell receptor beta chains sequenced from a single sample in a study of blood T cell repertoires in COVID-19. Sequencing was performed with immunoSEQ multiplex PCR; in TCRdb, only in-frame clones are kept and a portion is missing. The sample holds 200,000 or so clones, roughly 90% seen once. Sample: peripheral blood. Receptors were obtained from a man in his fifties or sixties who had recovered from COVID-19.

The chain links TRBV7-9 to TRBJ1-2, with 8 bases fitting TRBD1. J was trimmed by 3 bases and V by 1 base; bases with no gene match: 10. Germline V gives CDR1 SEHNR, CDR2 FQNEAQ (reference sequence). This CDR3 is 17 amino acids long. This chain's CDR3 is CASSLVGTGLGDYGYTF. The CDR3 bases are TGTGCCAGCAGCTTAGTAGGGACAGGCCTTGGCGACTATGGCTACACCTTC.

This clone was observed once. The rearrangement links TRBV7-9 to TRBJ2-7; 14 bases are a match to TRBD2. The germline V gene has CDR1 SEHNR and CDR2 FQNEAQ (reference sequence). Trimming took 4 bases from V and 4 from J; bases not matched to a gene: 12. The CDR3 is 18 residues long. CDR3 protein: CASSYDSGTSGRLYEQYF. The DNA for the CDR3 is TGTGCCAGCAGCTACGATTCCGGGACTAGCGGGAGATTGTACGAGCAGTACTTC.

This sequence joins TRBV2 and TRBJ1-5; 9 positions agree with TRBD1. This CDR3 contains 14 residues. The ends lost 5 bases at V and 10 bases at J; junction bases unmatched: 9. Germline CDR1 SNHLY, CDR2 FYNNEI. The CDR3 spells CASSFRDRVIPQHF. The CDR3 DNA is TGTGCCAGCAGTTTCCGGGACAGGGTAATACCCCAGCATTTT.

Here the CDR3 reads CSAITRREQFF. The CDR3, as DNA: TGCAGTGCTATAACTAGGAGGGAGCAGTTCTTC. V gene TRBV20-1 combines with J gene TRBJ2-1; the D gene is possibly TRBD2 (5 bases). V lost 4 bases, J lost 10 bases, and 11 bases lay in between. This CDR3 is built from 11 residues. Germline V gene sequence: CDR1 DFQATT, CDR2 SNEGSKA (reference sequence).

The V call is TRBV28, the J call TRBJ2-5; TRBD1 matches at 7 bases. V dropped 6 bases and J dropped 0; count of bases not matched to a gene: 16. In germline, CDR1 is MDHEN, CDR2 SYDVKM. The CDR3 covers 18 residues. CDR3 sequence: CASSPVAGGYLYQETQYF. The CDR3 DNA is TGTGCCAGCAGCCCCGTGGCAGGGGGATACTTGTACCAAGAGACCCAGTACTTC. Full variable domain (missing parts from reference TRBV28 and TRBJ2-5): DVKVTQSSRYLVKRTGEKVFLECVQDMDHENMFWYRQDPGLGLRLIYFSYDVKMKEKGDIPEGYSVSREKKERFSLILESASTNQTSMYLCASSPVAGGYLYQETQYFGPGTRLLVL.

The CDR3 sequence: CASSQLQGGYNEQFF. The CDR3 coding sequence is TGCGCCAGCAGCCAGTTACAGGGCGGCTACAATGAGCAGTTCTTC. This sequence joins TRBV5-1 and TRBJ2-1, with D possibly matching TRBD1 (6 bases). The CDR3 is 15 amino acids. Per the germline V gene, CDR1 is SGHRS and CDR2 is YFSETQ. V lost 4 bases, J lost 3 bases, and 14 bases lay in between.

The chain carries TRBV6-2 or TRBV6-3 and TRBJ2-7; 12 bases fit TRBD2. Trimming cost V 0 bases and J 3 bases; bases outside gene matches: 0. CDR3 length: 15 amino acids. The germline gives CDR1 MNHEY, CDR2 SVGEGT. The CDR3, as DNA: TGTGCCAGCAGTTACTCGACTAGCGGGAGCTACGAGCAGTACTTC. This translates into CASSYSTSGSYEQYF.

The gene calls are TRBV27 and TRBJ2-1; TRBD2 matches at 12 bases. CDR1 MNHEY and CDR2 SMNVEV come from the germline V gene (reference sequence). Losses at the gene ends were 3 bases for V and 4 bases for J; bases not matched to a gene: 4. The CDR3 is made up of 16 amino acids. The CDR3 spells CASSLLAGGPYNEQFF. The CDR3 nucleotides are TGTGCCAGCAGTTTGCTAGCGGGAGGGCCTTACAATGAGCAGTTCTTC.

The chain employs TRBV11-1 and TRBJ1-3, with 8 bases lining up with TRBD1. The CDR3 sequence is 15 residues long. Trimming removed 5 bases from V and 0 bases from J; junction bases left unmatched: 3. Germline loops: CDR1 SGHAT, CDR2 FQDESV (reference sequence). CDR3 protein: CASSRDRPSGNTIYF. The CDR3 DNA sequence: TGTGCCAGCAGCCGGGACAGGCCCTCTGGAAACACCATATATTTT.